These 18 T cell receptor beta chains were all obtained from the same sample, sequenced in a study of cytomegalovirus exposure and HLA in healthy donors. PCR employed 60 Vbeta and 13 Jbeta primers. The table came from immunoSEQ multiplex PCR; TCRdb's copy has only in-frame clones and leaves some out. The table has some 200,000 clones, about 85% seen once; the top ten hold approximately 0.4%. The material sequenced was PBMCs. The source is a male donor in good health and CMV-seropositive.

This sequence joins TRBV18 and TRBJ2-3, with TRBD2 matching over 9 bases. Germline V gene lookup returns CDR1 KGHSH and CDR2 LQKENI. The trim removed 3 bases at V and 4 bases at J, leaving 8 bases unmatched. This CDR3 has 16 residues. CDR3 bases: TGTGCCAGCTCACCTAATACAGCGGGGGGTGCAGATACGCAGTATTTT. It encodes CASSPNTAGGADTQYF.

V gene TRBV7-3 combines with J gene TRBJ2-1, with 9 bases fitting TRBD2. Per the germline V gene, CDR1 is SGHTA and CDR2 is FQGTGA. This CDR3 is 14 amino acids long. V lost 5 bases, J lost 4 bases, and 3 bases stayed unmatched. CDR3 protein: CASSRGGAYNEQFF. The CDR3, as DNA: TGTGCCAGCAGCCGCGGGGGGGCATACAATGAGCAGTTCTTC.

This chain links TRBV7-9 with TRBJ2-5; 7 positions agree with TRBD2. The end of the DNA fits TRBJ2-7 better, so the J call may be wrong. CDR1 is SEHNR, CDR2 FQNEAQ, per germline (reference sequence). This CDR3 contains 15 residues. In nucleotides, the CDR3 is TGTGCCAGCAGCTTATTGGAGCGGGACCCCTACGAGCAGTACTTC. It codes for CASSLLERDPYEQYF.

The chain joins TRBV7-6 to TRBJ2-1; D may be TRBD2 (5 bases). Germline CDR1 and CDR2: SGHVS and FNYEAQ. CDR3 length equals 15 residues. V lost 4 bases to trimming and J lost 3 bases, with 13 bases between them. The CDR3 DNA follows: TGTGCCAGCAGCTCGAACCCCGGACTCTACAATGAGCAGTTCTTC. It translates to CASSSNPGLYNEQFF.

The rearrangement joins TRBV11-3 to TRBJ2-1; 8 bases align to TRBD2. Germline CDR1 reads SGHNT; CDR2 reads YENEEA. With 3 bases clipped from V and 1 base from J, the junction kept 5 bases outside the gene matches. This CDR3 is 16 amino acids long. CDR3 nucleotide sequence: TGTGCCAGCAGCTTCCTAACGGGAGGGTCCTACAATGAGCAGTTCTTC. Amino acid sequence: CASSFLTGGSYNEQFF. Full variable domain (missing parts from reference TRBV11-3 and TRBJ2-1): EAGVVQSPRYKIIEKKQPVAFWCNPISGHNTLYWYLQNLGQGPELLIRYENEEAVDDSQLPKDRFSAERLKGVDSTLKIQPAELGDSAVYLCASSFLTGGSYNEQFFGPGTRLTVL.

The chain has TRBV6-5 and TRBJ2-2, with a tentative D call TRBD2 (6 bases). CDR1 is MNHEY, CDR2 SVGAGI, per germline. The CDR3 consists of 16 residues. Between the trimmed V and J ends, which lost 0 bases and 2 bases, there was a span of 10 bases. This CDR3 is CASSYSWDFNTGELFF. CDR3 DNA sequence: TGTGCCAGCAGTTACTCTTGGGACTTTAACACCGGGGAGCTGTTTTTT.

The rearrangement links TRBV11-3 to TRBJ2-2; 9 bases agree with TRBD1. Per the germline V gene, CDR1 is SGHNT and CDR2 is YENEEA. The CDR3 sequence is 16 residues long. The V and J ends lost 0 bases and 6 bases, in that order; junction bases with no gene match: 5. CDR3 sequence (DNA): TGTGCCAGCAGCTTAGATTTGACAGGGGGATCCGGGGAGCTGTTTTTT. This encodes CASSLDLTGGSGELFF. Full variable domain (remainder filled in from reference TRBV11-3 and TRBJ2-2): EAGVVQSPRYKIIEKKQPVAFWCNPISGHNTLYWYLQNLGQGPELLIRYENEEAVDDSQLPKDRFSAERLKGVDSTLKIQPAELGDSAVYLCASSLDLTGGSGELFFGEGSRLTVL.

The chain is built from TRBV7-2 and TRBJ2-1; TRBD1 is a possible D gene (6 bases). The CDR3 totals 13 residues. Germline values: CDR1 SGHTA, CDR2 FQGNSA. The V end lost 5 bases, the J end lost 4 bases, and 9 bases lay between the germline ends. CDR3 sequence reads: CASSRDTYNEQFF. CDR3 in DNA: TGTGCCAGCAGCCGGGACACATACAATGAGCAGTTCTTC.

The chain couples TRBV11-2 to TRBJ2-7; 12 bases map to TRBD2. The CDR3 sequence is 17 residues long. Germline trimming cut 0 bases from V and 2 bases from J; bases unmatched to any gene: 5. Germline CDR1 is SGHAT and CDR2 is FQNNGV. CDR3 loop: CASSLDGLAGGTYEQYF. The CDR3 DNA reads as TGTGCCAGCAGCTTAGATGGCCTAGCGGGAGGGACCTACGAGCAGTACTTC.

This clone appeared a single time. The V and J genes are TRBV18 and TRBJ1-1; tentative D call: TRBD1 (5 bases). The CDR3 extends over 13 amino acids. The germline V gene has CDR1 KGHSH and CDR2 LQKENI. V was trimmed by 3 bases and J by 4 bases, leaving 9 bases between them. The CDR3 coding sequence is TGTGCCAGCTCACCGGCGGGGGGCACTGAAGCTTTCTTT. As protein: CASSPAGGTEAFF. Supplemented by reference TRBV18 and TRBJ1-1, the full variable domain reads NAGVMQNPRHLVRRRGQEARLRCSPMKGHSHVYWYRQLPEEGLKFMVYLQKENIIDESGMPKERFSAEFPKEGPSILRIQQVVRGDSAAYFCASSPAGGTEAFFGQGTRLTVV.

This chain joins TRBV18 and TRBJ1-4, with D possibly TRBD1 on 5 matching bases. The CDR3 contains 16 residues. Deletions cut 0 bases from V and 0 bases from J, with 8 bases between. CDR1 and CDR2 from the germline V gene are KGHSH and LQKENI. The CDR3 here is CASSPPVRATNEKLFF. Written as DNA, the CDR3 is TGTGCCAGCTCACCACCGGTCAGGGCAACTAATGAAAAACTGTTTTTT.

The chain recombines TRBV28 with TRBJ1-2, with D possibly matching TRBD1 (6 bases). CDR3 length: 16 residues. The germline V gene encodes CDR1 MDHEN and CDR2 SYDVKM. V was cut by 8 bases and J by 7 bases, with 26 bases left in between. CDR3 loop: CASPSPLNRERSGYTF. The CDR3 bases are TGTGCCAGCCCGAGCCCCCTAAACAGGGAGCGAAGTGGCTACACCTTC.

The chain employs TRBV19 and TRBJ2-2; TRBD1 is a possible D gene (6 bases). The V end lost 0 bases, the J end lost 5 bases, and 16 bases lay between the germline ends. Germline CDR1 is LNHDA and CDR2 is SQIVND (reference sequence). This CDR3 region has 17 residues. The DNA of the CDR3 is TGTGCCAGTAGTATAGACGGTTGGACAGTCCGAACCGGGGAGCTGTTTTTT. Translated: CASSIDGWTVRTGELFF.

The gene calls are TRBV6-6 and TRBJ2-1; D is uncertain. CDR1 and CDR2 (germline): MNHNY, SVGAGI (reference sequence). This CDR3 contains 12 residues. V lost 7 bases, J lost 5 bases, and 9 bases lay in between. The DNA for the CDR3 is TGTGCCAGCATTAACCCTAACAATGAGCAGTTCTTC. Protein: CASINPNNEQFF.

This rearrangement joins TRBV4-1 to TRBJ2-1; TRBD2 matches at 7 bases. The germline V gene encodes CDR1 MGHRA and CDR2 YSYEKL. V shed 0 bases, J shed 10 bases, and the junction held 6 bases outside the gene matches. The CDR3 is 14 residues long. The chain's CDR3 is CASSQELKRDEQFF. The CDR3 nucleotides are TGCGCCAGCAGCCAAGAACTGAAGCGGGACGAGCAGTTCTTC.

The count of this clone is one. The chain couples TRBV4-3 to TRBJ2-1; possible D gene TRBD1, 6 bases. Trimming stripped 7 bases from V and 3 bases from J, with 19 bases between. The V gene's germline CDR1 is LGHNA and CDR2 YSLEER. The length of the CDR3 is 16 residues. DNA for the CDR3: TGCGCCAGCACCCCTAACGTTGGACAGTACTACAATGAGCAGTTCTTC. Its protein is CASTPNVGQYYNEQFF.

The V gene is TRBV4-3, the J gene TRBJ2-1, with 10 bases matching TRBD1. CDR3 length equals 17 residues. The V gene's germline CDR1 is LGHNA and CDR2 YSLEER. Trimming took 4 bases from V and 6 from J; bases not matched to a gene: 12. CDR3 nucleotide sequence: TGCGCCAGCAGCCTCCAGATAGACAGGGGGCCGGGCAATGAGCAGTTCTTC. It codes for CASSLQIDRGPGNEQFF.

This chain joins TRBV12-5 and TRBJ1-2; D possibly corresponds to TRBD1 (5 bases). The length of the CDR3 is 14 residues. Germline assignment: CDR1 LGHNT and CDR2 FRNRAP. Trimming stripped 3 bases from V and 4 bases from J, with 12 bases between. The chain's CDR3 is CASGFAPGVYGYTF. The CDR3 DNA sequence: TGTGCTAGTGGTTTTGCGCCGGGGGTCTATGGCTACACCTTC. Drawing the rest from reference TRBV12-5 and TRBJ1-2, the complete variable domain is DARVTQTPRHKVTEMGQEVTMRCQPILGHNTVFWYRQTMMQGLELLAYFRNRAPLDDSGMPKDRFSAEMPDATLATLKIQPSEPRDSAVYFCASGFAPGVYGYTFGSGTRLTVV.